This T cell receptor beta chain appears in the sequencing data of a study of Graves' ophthalmopathy and Graves' hyperthyroidism. Study-level results: Among thyroid clonotypes expanded above 0.001 frequency, most also appeared in blood.

TCR beta CDR3 regions were amplified from RNA transcripts. After a first-round RT-PCR with HTBI primers, a second-round multiplex PCR was run. From the multiplex PCR reads, TCRdb called clonotypes with MiXCR, one entry per CDR3 protein. Among about 620,000 distinct CDR3 sequences listed, about a fifth were seen once. This clonotype has ten or more counts. Its antigen is as yet unknown. Stable hyperthyroidism referred to disease that showed no ophthalmopathy within 18 months of follow-up. Among the hyperthyroidism patients, all were newly diagnosed, aged 18 to 65, with under 2 months' duration. This TCR was recovered from a young woman with stable Graves' hyperthyroidism. Some clones in this sample may be carry-over from other donors' samples. Material for sequencing was peripheral blood.

CDR3 amino acids: CASSFDRVLNTEAFF. CDR3 in DNA: TGTGCCAGCAGCTTCGACAGGGTCCTGAACACTGAAGCTTTCTTT. This chain uses TRBV7-3 with TRBJ1-1; 7 bases agree with TRBD1. The CDR3 has 15 amino acids. Germline V gene sequence: CDR1 SGHTA, CDR2 FQGTGA. The V segment lost 3 bases and the J segment 0 bases; nucleotides outside the gene matches: 4.